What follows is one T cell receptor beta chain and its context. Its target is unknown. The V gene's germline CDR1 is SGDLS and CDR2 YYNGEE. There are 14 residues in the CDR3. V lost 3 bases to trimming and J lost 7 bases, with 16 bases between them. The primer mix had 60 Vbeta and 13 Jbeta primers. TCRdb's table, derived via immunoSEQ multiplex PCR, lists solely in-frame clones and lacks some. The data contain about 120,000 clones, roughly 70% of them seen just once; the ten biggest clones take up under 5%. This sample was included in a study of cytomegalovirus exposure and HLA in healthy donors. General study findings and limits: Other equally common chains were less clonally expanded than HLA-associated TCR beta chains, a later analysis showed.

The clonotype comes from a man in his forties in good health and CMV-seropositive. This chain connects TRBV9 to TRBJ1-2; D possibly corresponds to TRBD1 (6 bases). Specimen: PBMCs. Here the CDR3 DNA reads TGTGCCAGCAGCGGATCTACAGGGATGGGTGGCTACACCTTC. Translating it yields CASSGSTGMGGYTF.